This T cell receptor (beta chain) came from a study of shared clonotypes between healthy human individuals. The study, taken as a whole, reports: Shared clonotypes: roughly 4.7% naive CD4, 3% to 3.5% naive CD8, over 2% memory CD4, roughly 0.4% memory CD8.

The method was immunoSEQ multiplex PCR; TCRdb's version includes in-frame clones alone and lacks a portion of them. The sample lists 550,000 to 700,000 clones, less than 80% occurring once. This clone was counted a single time. No antigen is known for it. V was pared by 4 bases and J by 6 bases, with 3 bases of the junction left unmatched. The V gene's germline CDR1 is SGHRS and CDR2 YFSETQ. The CDR3 totals 13 residues. Sequenced sample: memory CD4+ T cells sorted from blood. Subset in this sample: CD45RA-negative fraction. The clonotype comes from a woman aged 30 to 39 in good health. The V and J genes are TRBV5-1 and TRBJ2-2, with 7 bases that match TRBD1. The CDR3 region is CASSPQGSGELFF. The CDR3 bases are TGCGCCAGCAGCCCACAGGGGTCCGGGGAGCTGTTTTTT.